This T cell receptor (beta chain) was documented in a study of blood T cell repertoires in COVID-19. Study context: PBMCs, B-cell-depleted T cells, or T cells provided the cDNA or gDNA that made up the material.

This clone was seen a single time. Original processing methods: Reference gene primer amplification yielded estimated nucleated cell counts. Sequencing used immunoSEQ multiplex PCR; TCRdb keeps in-frame clones, though not all of them. V and J calls and clone size come straight from that table; D and trimming were deduced from the DNA. The table includes around 170,000 clones, around 80% detected once. The CDR3 is 14 residues long. The V gene lost 7 bases and the J gene lost 0 bases, with 12 bases spanning the gap. Germline CDR1 is MNHEY and CDR2 is SVGAGI. Individuals aged about 18 to 100 years were recruited from fewer than 25 US areas. Two negative PCRs, clearance, or symptom resolution characterized the recovered Cohort 3 donors.

J is TRBJ1-2 and V is TRBV6-5; D is possibly TRBD1 (5 bases). This TCR was recovered from a woman in her forties or fifties who had recovered from COVID-19. Input material: PBMCs or T cells enriched from blood (not recorded which). In nucleotides, the CDR3 is TGTGCCAGCATGATGGGGCTCACTAACTATGGCTACACCTTC. This translates into CASMMGLTNYGYTF.